Listed below are T cell receptor beta chains from one sample, sequenced in a study of blood T cell repertoires in COVID-19. Sequencing used immunoSEQ multiplex PCR; TCRdb keeps in-frame clones, though not all of them. The sample lists roughly 130,000 clones, approximately 80% occurring once. Sequenced input: peripheral blood. The receptor source for this set is a man between 65 and 80 years old with acute or convalescent COVID-19. The CDR3 runs from the conserved cysteine through the conserved F or W. Fields, in order: D gene, V gene, clone size, CDR3 length, J gene, CDR3 protein, CDR3 DNA. The D gene is left open where the match is weak. The size entry is marked missing in some rows and otherwise reads once, few, many or a size class.

>.|TRBV5-5|.|15|TRBJ2-7
CASTTRGSIPYEQYF
TGTGCCAGCACCACCAGGGGCAGTATACCCTACGAGCAGTACTTC
>TRBD1|TRBV7-2|.|16|TRBJ1-6
CASSPRTGGTNSPLHF
TGTGCCAGCAGCCCGAGGACAGGGGGCACTAATTCACCCCTCCACTTT
>TRBD1|TRBV5-4|.|15|TRBJ1-2
CASSFQTGVDYGYTF
TGTGCCAGCAGCTTCCAGACAGGGGTGGACTATGGCTACACCTTC
>TRBD1|TRBV28|.|16|TRBJ2-5
CASSLEVGTGWETQYF
TGTGCCAGCAGCCTAGAAGTCGGGACAGGATGGGAGACCCAGTACTTC
>TRBD1|TRBV7-9|.|19|TRBJ2-2
CASSLGQGAHFMDTGELFF
TGTGCCAGCAGCCTAGGACAGGGGGCGCATTTTATGGACACCGGGGAGCTGTTTTTT
>.|TRBV27|.|10|TRBJ2-7
CASLSYEQYF
TGTGCCAGTCTAAGCTACGAGCAGTACTTC
>TRBD1|TRBV4-1|many|17|TRBJ1-2
CASSQEQGTRFSDGYTF
TGCGCCAGCAGCCAAGAACAGGGGACAAGGTTCAGTGATGGCTACACCTTC
>TRBD1|TRBV27|.|19|TRBJ1-5
CASSPVDRGRFFSNQPQHF
TGTGCCAGCAGTCCCGTGGACAGGGGGCGTTTTTTTAGCAATCAGCCCCAGCATTTT
>.|TRBV3-1/TRBV3-2|.|14|TRBJ2-2
CASSQDANAGELFF
TGTGCCAGCAGCCAAGACGCGAACGCCGGGGAGCTGTTTTTT
>TRBD1|TRBV7-2|.|15|TRBJ1-2
CASSLMTGLDYGYTF
TGTGCCAGCAGCTTGATGACAGGGCTCGACTATGGCTACACCTTC
>TRBD2|TRBV7-8|.|19|TRBJ2-3
CASSLRLRLAGGGTDTQYF
TGTGCCAGCAGCTTACGGCTGCGACTAGCGGGGGGCGGCACAGATACGCAGTATTTT
>TRBD1|TRBV5-1|once|14|TRBJ1-2
CASAFFTGGHGYTF
TGCGCCAGCGCCTTTTTTACAGGGGGGCATGGCTACACCTTC
>.|TRBV3-1/TRBV3-2|.|15|TRBJ2-7
CASSQATRVPYEQYF
TGTGCCAGCAGCCAAGCTACTCGGGTCCCCTACGAGCAGTACTTC
>TRBD1|TRBV28|once|15|TRBJ2-7
CASTGVTGDSYEQYF
TGTGCCAGCACCGGGGTGACAGGGGACTCCTACGAGCAGTACTTC
>TRBD1|TRBV5-4|.|15|TRBJ1-2
CASSLVAGTDAGYTF
TGTGCCAGCAGCTTGGTGGCAGGGACAGACGCTGGCTACACCTTC
>.|TRBV27|.|17|TRBJ2-2
CASSFAGGFTNTGELFF
TGTGCCAGCAGTTTCGCCGGGGGTTTCACGAACACCGGGGAGCTGTTTTTT
>.|TRBV28|.|13|TRBJ1-5
CATHREGDQPQHF
TGTGCCACCCACAGGGAAGGGGATCAGCCCCAGCATTTT
>TRBD1|TRBV5-1|once|19|TRBJ2-2
CASSLSLGTGTLRTGELFF
TGCGCCAGCAGCTTGTCTTTGGGGACAGGGACCCTCAGAACCGGGGAGCTGTTTTTT
>.|TRBV9|.|16|TRBJ2-1
CASSLSPASSYNEQFF
TGTGCCAGCTCTCTATCCCCCGCAAGTTCCTACAATGAGCAGTTCTTC
>.|TRBV3-1/TRBV3-2|.|15|TRBJ2-2
CASRATGSNTGELFF
TGTGCCAGCAGGGCGACTGGATCGAACACCGGGGAGCTGTTTTTT
>.|TRBV5-6|.|14|TRBJ2-5
CASSGEGDGGTQYF
TGTGCCAGCAGCGGGGAGGGGGACGGAGGGACCCAGTACTTC
>TRBD1|TRBV7-7|.|15|TRBJ2-5
CASSRDRGSRETQYF
TGTGCTAGCAGCAGGGACAGGGGATCGAGGGAGACCCAGTACTTC
>TRBD1|TRBV5-1|once|14|TRBJ1-2
CASSEGTGGVGYTF
TGCGCCAGCAGCGAGGGGACAGGGGGCGTTGGCTACACCTTC
>.|TRBV5-1|.|14|TRBJ1-5
CASSLGGSNQPQHF
TGCGCCAGCAGCTTGGGGGGCAGCAATCAGCCCCAGCATTTT
>TRBD1|TRBV5-6|.|14|TRBJ1-1
CASSFGTANTEAFF
TGTGCCAGCAGCTTCGGGACAGCTAACACTGAAGCTTTCTTT
>TRBD2|TRBV3-1/TRBV3-2|.|16|TRBJ2-7
CASSRRLAGLTYEQYF
TGTGCCAGCAGCCGCCGACTAGCGGGGTTAACCTACGAGCAGTACTTC
>TRBD1|TRBV4-1|few|17|TRBJ2-7
CASSQGAWDRGTYEQYF
TGCGCCAGCAGCCAGGGGGCGTGGGACAGGGGGACTTACGAGCAGTACTTC
>TRBD2|TRBV9|.|15|TRBJ2-1
CASSVEGGGANEQFF
TGTGCCAGCAGCGTAGAAGGCGGGGGGGCGAATGAGCAGTTCTTC
>TRBD2|TRBV4-1|.|16|TRBJ2-7
CASSHSRTSGGYEQYF
TGCGCCAGCAGCCATTCGAGGACTAGCGGGGGATACGAGCAGTACTTC
>.|TRBV6-5|.|16|TRBJ2-5
CASSSYMGQSGETQYF
TGTGCCAGCAGTTCATATATGGGACAATCGGGAGAGACCCAGTACTTC
>TRBD1|TRBV5-4|.|13|TRBJ1-1
CASRAGGLAEAFF
TGTGCCAGCAGGGCAGGGGGCTTGGCTGAAGCTTTCTTT
>TRBD1|TRBV7-9|few|14|TRBJ1-6
CASSSTGGNSPLHF
TGTGCCAGCAGCTCCACAGGGGGAAATTCACCCCTCCACTTT
>TRBD2|TRBV5-1|.|14|TRBJ2-3
CASSIGGAPDTQYF
TGCGCCAGCAGCATCGGGGGGGCCCCAGATACGCAGTATTTT
>.|TRBV2|.|12|TRBJ2-2
CASSDSGAELFF
TGTGCCAGCAGTGATTCAGGGGCGGAGCTGTTTTTT
>.|TRBV27|.|12|TRBJ2-3
CASSPRENTQYF
TGTGCCAGCAGTCCCAGGGAAAATACGCAGTATTTT
>TRBD1|TRBV19|.|15|TRBJ2-3
CASSTTGDYTDTQYF
TGTGCCAGTAGTACGACAGGGGATTACACAGATACGCAGTATTTT
>TRBD1|TRBV28|.|15|TRBJ1-5
CASSLIDRVGQPQHF
TGTGCCAGCAGTTTAATCGACAGGGTAGGCCAGCCCCAGCATTTT
>TRBD1|TRBV28|.|14|TRBJ1-6
CASSVTGNNSPLHF
TGTGCCAGCAGCGTGACAGGGAATAATTCACCCCTCCACTTT
>.|TRBV21-1|few|13|TRBJ1-2
CARGGQGSYGYTF
TGTGCCAGGGGGGGACAGGGGTCCTATGGCTACACCTTC
>.|TRBV7-9|.|15|TRBJ1-3
CASSSQANSGNTIYF
TGTGCCAGCAGCTCACAGGCGAACTCTGGAAACACCATATATTTT
>.|TRBV7-2|.|14|TRBJ1-3
CASSLAQAVNTIYF
TGTGCCAGCAGCTTAGCACAGGCAGTAAACACCATATATTTT
>TRBD1|TRBV10-3|.|12|TRBJ2-7
CAIKDRADEQYF
TGTGCCATCAAGGACAGGGCGGACGAGCAGTACTTC